One and the same sample provided the 4 T cell receptor beta chains below, sequenced in a study of Ad26.COV2.S vaccination and SARS-CoV-2 variants (dated by TCRdb to 2020 to 2022). The treatment or condition label corresponds to: roughly 18 received Ad26.COV2.S at low or high dose, single or two shots; 5 received placebo; per-sample allocation not given. For vaccine and placebo recipients, the sequenced repertoires came from samples collected on day 63 after the first injection. The library relied on the immunoSEQ multiplex PCR assay. Imported from immuneACCESS, the table was reduced by TCRdb to in-frame sequences with V and J called. These copies leave out some clones; in studies compared against another copy, an unresolved V gene accounts for under half, and the cause of the remainder is not known. The sample table records almost 400,000 clones; about 91% of these occur just once. Of the sample, about 1.9% falls within the top ten clones.

The sequencing here drew on peripheral blood, taken in a trial of Ad26.COV2.S vaccine versus placebo. These receptors were obtained from a person between 18 and 65 years old who received the Ad26.COV2.S COVID-19 vaccine or a placebo.

This clone was seen a single time. The J gene is TRBJ2-7, the V gene TRBV9, with no clear D. The CDR3 consists of 13 residues. The ends were cut back, 3 bases at V and 2 bases at J, with 9 bases in the middle. CDR1 and CDR2 from the germline V gene are SGDLS and YYNGEE. CDR3 residues: CASSDGGTYEQYF. The CDR3 DNA sequence: TGTGCCAGCAGCGATGGTGGAACCTACGAGCAGTACTTC.

This clone has just one count. The chain couples TRBV4-1 to TRBJ2-2, with 10 bases matching TRBD2. The CDR3 runs 21 residues. V was clipped by 4 bases and J by 4 bases; unmatched bases: 21. Looked up from germline, CDR1 is MGHRA and CDR2 is YSYEKL. CDR3 protein: CASSRIRRASGSSGGTGELFF. DNA of the CDR3: TGCGCCAGCAGCCGTATTCGACGGGCTAGCGGGAGTTCTGGGGGCACCGGGGAGCTGTTTTTT.

The chain is built from TRBV6-5 and TRBJ1-1; D is unclear. CDR3 length equals 13 residues. CDR1 and CDR2 (germline): MNHEY, SVGAGI. Trimming shortened V by 0 bases and J by 7 bases, and 9 bases separated the two germline ends. CDR3 nucleotides: TGTGCCAGCAGTTACTCGATAAGTGGTGAAGCTTTCTTT. This codes for CASSYSISGEAFF.

The chain is built from TRBV29-1 and TRBJ2-7, with 11 bases matching TRBD1. J lost 5 bases, V lost 3 bases, and 3 bases had no gene match. Germline V gives CDR1 SQVTM, CDR2 ANQGSEA. The CDR3 is made up of 13 amino acids. The DNA of the CDR3 is TGCAGCGTTGAGGGACAGGGGGGGGACGAGCAGTACTTC. Amino acid sequence: CSVEGQGGDEQYF.